This T cell receptor (beta chain) was identified during a study of blood T cell repertoires in COVID-19 (dated by TCRdb to about 2020). Regarding the complete study: The collaborator samples originated in the United States, Italy and Spain and spanned the acute and convalescent phases of COVID-19. A freely available public database, intended as a resource for researchers studying the immune response to SARS-CoV-2, is where the repertoires were released. HLA class I and class II types, where available, came from metadata supplied by the sample provider rather than from assay-based typing. The samples were drawn from two sources: the first 160 participants of the ongoing ImmuneRACE study, and 1,254 subjects contributed by 6 global collaborators. The material from the prospective study consisted of cDNA or gDNA derived from T cells, B-cell-depleted T cells, or PBMCs. Nearly every sample came with metadata listing a de-identified subject ID, COVID-19 status, age in years and sex. Subjects who had been exposed to COVID-19, were actively infected with it, or had recovered from it provided the deeply sampled blood TCRbeta repertoires that made up the dataset. What the authors observed across the whole study: How much clinical and demographic metadata was included differed by source and by participant, and the metadata was provided uncurated.

This clone was seen once. Its antigen is not yet known. Within one base of it there is no much larger clone, and no base qualities were kept. V has 6 bases trimmed and J has 0 bases trimmed; junction bases matching no gene number 20. Taken from cysteine to phenylalanine, the CDR3 has 20 residues. Only CDR3 DNA remains: 60 bases, in frame from the first base. The germline V gene gives CDR1 as MNHEY and CDR2 as SVGEGT. Another Seattle source contributed samples from volunteer blood donors who had recovered from COVID-19. Whole blood was collected in K2EDTA tubes by collaborating institutions according to the institutions' own protocols. For TCRbeta analysis, collaborator samples were shipped as frozen whole blood, as isolated PBMCs, or as DNA extracted from either sample type. The immunoSEQ Assay, a bias-controlled multiplex PCR, was used to amplify TCRbeta CDR3 regions from genomic DNA. The authors' analysis ran thus. Nucleated cell counts per sample were estimated from amplification of reference gene primers within the assay. To quantify the absolute abundance of each unique TCRbeta CDR3 rearrangement, sequence reads were collapsed and filtered. For each sample, productive Simpson clonality was calculated as the square root of Simpson's diversity index over productive rearrangements. The table comes from immuneACCESS by way of TCRdb, which keeps in-frame sequences with V and J called. Part of the clones is missing from these tables; in studies checked, under half for an unresolved V gene and the rest for unknown reasons. V, J and clone size are those of that table, while D and trimming were read from the DNA. A total of under 250,000 clones appear in this sample, roughly nine tenths of them only once. Of the sample, 5.5% to 6.5% falls within the top ten clones.

The sample was peripheral blood. The V gene is TRBV6-2 or TRBV6-3 and the J gene is TRBJ2-4; 7 of the junction bases match TRBD2. This receptor was taken from a man aged 60 to 69 who had recovered from COVID-19. The CDR3: CASSPALGLAGGGAKNIQYF. At the DNA level, the sequence is TGTGCCAGCAGCCCCGCCCTCGGACTCGCTGGCGGGGGAGCCAAAAACATTCAGTACTTC.